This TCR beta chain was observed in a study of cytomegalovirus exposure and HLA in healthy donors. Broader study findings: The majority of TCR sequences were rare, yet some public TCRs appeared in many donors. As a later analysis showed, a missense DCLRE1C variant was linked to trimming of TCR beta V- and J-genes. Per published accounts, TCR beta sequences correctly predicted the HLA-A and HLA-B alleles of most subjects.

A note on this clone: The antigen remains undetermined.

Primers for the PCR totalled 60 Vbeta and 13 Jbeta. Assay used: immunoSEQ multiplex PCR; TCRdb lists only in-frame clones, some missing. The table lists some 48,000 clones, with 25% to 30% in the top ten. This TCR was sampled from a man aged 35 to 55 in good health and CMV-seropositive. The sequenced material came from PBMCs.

The CDR3 is CASSLPGDRQPQHF. The CDR3 nucleotides are TGTGCCAGCAGCTTGCCAGGGGACCGTCAGCCCCAGCATTTT. This chain joins TRBV5-5 and TRBJ1-5; tentatively, D is TRBD1 (6 bases). This CDR3 is built from 14 residues. Germline CDR1 is SGHKS and CDR2 is YYEKEE (reference sequence). The V end lost 1 base, the J end lost 6 bases, and 11 bases lay between the germline ends.